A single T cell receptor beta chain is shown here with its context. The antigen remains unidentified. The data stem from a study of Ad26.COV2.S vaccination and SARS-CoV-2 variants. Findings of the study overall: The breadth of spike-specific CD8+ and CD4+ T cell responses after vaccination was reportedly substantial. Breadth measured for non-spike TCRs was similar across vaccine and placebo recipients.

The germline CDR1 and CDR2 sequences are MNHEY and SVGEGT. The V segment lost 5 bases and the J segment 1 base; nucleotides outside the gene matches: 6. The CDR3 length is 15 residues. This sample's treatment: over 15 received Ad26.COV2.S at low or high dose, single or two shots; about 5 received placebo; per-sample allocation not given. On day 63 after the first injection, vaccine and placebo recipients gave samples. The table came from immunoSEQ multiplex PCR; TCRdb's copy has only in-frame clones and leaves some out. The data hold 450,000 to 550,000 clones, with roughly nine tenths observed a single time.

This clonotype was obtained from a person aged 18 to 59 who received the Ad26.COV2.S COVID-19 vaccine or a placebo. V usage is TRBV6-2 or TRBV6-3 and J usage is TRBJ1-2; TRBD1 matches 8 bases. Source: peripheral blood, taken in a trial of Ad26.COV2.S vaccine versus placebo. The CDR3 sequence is CASSRTGRRNYGYTF. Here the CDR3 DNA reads TGTGCCAGCAGTAGGACAGGGCGACGTAACTATGGCTACACCTTC.